In this sample, the clone carrying this TCR beta chain turned up a few times. Its specificity is unknown. Some clones are missing from TCRdb's copy, which holds only in-frame ones; the method was immunoSEQ multiplex PCR. The data show more than 85,000 clones, around nine tenths seen once. V was shortened by 4 bases and J by 0 bases, with 11 bases between the two germline ends. CDR1 and CDR2 from the germline V gene are SGHKS and YYEKEE (reference sequence). The CDR3 is 15 residues long. These data originate in a study of OX40 agonist ivuxolimab in advanced cancers. General study findings and limits: Among the lowest peripheral clonal expansion occurred in 0.1-3.0 mg/kg partial responders.

The chain has TRBV5-5 and TRBJ1-5, with D unclear. The sample was CD4+ or CD8+ T cells sorted from blood, taken in a trial of the OX40 agonist ivuxolimab. The clonotype comes from an adult with an advanced solid tumor such as melanoma, head and neck, liver or kidney cancer. In DNA form, the CDR3 reads TGTGCCAGCAGCCAAGAATACAATAGCAATCAGCCCCAGCATTTT. This encodes CASSQEYNSNQPQHF. The variable domain in full, with the rest retrieved from reference TRBV5-5 and TRBJ1-5, is DAGVTQSPTHLIKTRGQQVTLRCSPISGHKSVSWYQQVLGQGPQFIFQYYEKEERGRGNFPDRFSARQFPNYSSELNVNALLLGDSALYLCASSQEYNSNQPQHFGDGTRLSIL.